This TCR beta chain was sequenced in a study of cytomegalovirus exposure and HLA in healthy donors. Primers included in the PCR were 60 Vbeta and 13 Jbeta primers. Assay: immunoSEQ multiplex PCR; the TCRdb copy retains only in-frame clones and omits some. Among about 160,000 clones listed, roughly 80% were seen once. Trimming pared 3 bases from V and 11 bases from J, leaving 31 bases between. Germline V gene data show CDR1 as LNHDA and CDR2 as SQIVND (reference sequence). The CDR3 runs to 18 residues. This sequence joins TRBV19 and TRBJ1-1, with a weak D call TRBD1 (6 bases). Sample: PBMCs. The TCR originated in a male donor in good health and CMV-seropositive. The CDR3, as DNA: TGTGCCAGTAGTATTGGACCCTTCCGACAGGCCGCAATAGATCGGGCTTTCTTT. It encodes CASSIGPFRQAAIDRAFF.